The 9 T cell receptor beta chains presented below share a single source sample, sequenced in a study of OX40 agonist ivuxolimab in advanced cancers. TCRdb keeps only in-frame clones here, not all; method: immunoSEQ multiplex PCR. The sample includes almost 70,000 clones, just over 85% of them seen just once. The material was CD4+ or CD8+ T cells sorted from blood, obtained in a trial of the OX40 agonist ivuxolimab. The receptors derive from an adult with an advanced solid tumor such as melanoma, head and neck, liver or kidney cancer.

V is TRBV5-1 and J is TRBJ1-2, with TRBD1 matching over 7 bases. The V gene's germline CDR1 is SGHRS and CDR2 YFSETQ. With V trimmed by 0 bases and J by 4 bases, 6 bases remained unmatched. The CDR3 length is 15 residues. CDR3 region: CASSLGGTESYGYTF. DNA for the CDR3: TGCGCCAGCAGCTTGGGGGGGACAGAATCCTATGGCTACACCTTC.

The chain recombines TRBV25-1 with TRBJ2-5; D call uncertain. Trimming took 2 bases from V and 0 from J, leaving 4 bases between them. Germline loops: CDR1 MGHDK, CDR2 SYGVNS. The CDR3 has 13 amino acids. DNA of the CDR3: TGTGCCAGCAGTGAAGGCCACCAAGAGACCCAGTACTTC. Protein: CASSEGHQETQYF.

This clone was recorded once. The chain uses TRBV28 and TRBJ1-2; no clear D gene. CDR1 MDHEN and CDR2 SYDVKM come from the germline V gene. Trimming left V 7 bases short and J 0 bases short, with 6 bases between. CDR3 size: 12 residues. The chain's CDR3 is CASKRANYGYTF. CDR3 coding DNA: TGTGCCAGCAAAAGAGCTAACTATGGCTACACCTTC.

CDR3: CASSPNNEQFF. The CDR3 bases are TGTGCCAGCAGTCCCAACAATGAGCAGTTCTTC. The rearrangement uses TRBV6-1 and TRBJ2-1; D remains ambiguous. The CDR3 covers 11 residues. Trimming pared 5 bases from V and 5 bases from J, leaving 4 bases between. Germline CDR1 MNHNS, CDR2 SASEGT.

The V gene is TRBV5-4, the J gene TRBJ2-2; 9 nucleotides line up with TRBD1. The germline CDR1 and CDR2 sequences are SGHNT and YYREEE (reference sequence). The CDR3 length is 15 residues. V shed 4 bases and J 6 bases; nucleotides not matched to a gene: 7. The CDR3 nucleotides are TGTGCCAGCAGCCCCGGGACAGGGTATCCCGGGGAGCTGTTTTTT. Translating gives CASSPGTGYPGELFF.

This clone has just a few counts. The rearrangement links TRBV6-5 to TRBJ2-1, with D possibly being TRBD1 (6 bases). V lost 6 bases to trimming and J lost 12 bases, with 21 bases between them. CDR1 MNHEY and CDR2 SVGAGI come from the germline V gene. The length of the CDR3 is 14 residues. The CDR3 DNA reads TGTGCCAGCAGATCAGCCCTACAGGGAAGGGCGCAGTTCTTC. This gives the protein CASRSALQGRAQFF.

This chain's CDR3 is CASSPQGSGPDLGYTF. The CDR3 DNA reads as TGTGCCAGCAGCCCCCAAGGTTCGGGTCCAGACTTAGGCTACACCTTC. The V gene is TRBV16, the J gene TRBJ1-2; D gene ambiguous. Germline V gives CDR1 KGHSY, CDR2 FQNENV. CDR3 length: 16 residues. The V gene lost 4 bases and the J gene lost 8 bases, with 23 bases spanning the gap.

The V call is TRBV18, the J call TRBJ1-1, with D possibly matching TRBD1 (5 bases). Germline-derived CDR1 and CDR2 are KGHSH and LQKENI. The CDR3 is 15 amino acids. V lost 1 base, J lost 2 bases, and 11 bases lay in between. The CDR3 is CASSPLEGTNTEAFF. The CDR3 DNA is TGTGCCAGCTCACCACTGGAGGGGACTAACACTGAAGCTTTCTTT.

By frequency in the sample, this clone is medium-sized. The gene calls are TRBV5-6 and TRBJ2-7, with unresolved D. Germline V gene sequence: CDR1 SGHDT, CDR2 YYEEEE. V was trimmed by 0 bases and J by 5 bases, leaving 15 bases between them. The CDR3 is made up of 15 amino acids. The DNA for the CDR3 is TGTGCCAGCAGCTTGGGACCTGATGGCATCCACGAGCAGTACTTC. Protein: CASSLGPDGIHEQYF. Full variable domain (missing parts from reference TRBV5-6 and TRBJ2-7): DAGVTQSPTHLIKTRGQQVTLRCSPKSGHDTVSWYQQALGQGPQFIFQYYEEEERQRGNFPDRFSGHQFPNYSSELNVNALLLGDSALYLCASSLGPDGIHEQYFGPGTRLTVT.